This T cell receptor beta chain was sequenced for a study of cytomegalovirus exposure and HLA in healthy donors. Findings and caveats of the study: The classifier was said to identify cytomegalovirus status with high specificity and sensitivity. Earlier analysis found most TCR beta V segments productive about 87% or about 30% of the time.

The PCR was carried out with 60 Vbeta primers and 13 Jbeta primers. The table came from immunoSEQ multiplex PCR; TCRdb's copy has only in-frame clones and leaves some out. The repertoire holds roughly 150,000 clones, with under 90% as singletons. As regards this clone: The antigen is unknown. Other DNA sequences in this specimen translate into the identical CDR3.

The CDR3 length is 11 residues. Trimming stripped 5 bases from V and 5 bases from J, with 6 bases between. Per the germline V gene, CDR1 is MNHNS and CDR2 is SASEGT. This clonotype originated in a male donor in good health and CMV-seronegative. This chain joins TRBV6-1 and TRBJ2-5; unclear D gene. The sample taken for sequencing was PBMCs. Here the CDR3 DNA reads TGTGCCAGCAGTTACGGGGAGACCCAGTACTTC. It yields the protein CASSYGETQYF.